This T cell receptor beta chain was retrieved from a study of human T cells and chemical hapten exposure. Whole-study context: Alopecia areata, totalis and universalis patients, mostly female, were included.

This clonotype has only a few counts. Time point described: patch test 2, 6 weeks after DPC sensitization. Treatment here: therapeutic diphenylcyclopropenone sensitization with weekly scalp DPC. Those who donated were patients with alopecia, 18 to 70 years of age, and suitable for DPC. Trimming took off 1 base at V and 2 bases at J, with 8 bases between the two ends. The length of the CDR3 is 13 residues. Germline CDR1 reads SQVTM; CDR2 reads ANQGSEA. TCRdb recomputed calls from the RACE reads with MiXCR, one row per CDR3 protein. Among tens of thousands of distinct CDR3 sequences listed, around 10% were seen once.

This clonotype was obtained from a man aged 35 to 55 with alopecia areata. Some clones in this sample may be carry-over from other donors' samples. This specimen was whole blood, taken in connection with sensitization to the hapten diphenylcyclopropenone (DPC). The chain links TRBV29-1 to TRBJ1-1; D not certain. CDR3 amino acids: CSVEGRSNTEAFF. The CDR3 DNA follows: TGCAGCGTTGAAGGCAGAAGTAACACTGAAGCTTTCTTT.